This T cell receptor (beta chain) is drawn from a study of T cell changes during pregnancy in multiple sclerosis. The V and J ends lost 4 bases and 5 bases, in that order; junction bases with no gene match: 9. This CDR3 region has 15 residues. Germline V gene sequence: CDR1 SGDLS, CDR2 YYNGEE. The assay was immunoSEQ multiplex PCR, and TCRdb's table has in-frame clones only and misses some. The sample holds some 80,000 clones, about 89% seen once. The chain joins TRBV9 to TRBJ1-5; 7 bases line up with TRBD1. The input for sequencing was peripheral blood, taken in the first trimester of pregnancy. This clonotype was obtained from a female donor in good health, enrolled as a control in a pregnancy study. The CDR3 sequence: CASSMSGQEHQPQHF. CDR3 nucleotides: TGTGCCAGCAGCATGAGCGGACAGGAACATCAGCCCCAGCATTTT.